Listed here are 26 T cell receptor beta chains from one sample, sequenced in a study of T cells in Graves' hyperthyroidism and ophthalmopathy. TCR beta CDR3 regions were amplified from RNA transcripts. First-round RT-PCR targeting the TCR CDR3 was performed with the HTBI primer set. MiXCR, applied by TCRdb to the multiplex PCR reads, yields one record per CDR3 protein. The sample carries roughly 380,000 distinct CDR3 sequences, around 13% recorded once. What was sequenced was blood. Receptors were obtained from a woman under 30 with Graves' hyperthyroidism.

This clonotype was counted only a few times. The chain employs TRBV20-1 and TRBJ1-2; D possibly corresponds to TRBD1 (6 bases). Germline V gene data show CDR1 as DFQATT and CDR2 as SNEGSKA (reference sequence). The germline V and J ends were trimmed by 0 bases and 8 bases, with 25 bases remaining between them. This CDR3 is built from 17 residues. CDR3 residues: CSARDQRGGAEFLGYTF. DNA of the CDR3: TGCAGTGCTAGAGATCAACGGGGGGGCGCAGAGTTCTTGGGCTACACCTTC.

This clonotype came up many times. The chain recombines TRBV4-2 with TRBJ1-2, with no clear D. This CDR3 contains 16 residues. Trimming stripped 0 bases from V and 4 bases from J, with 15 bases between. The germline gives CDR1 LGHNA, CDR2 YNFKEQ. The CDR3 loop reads CASSQDPGGRLYGYTF. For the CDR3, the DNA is TGTGCCAGCAGCCAAGATCCCGGCGGCCGCCTCTATGGCTACACCTTC.

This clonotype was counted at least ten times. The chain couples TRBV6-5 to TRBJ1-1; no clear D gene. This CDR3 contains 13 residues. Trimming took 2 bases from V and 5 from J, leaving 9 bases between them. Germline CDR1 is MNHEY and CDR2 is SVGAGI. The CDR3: CASSYGEGTEAFF. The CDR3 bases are TGTGCCAGCAGTTACGGGGAGGGTACTGAAGCTTTCTTT.

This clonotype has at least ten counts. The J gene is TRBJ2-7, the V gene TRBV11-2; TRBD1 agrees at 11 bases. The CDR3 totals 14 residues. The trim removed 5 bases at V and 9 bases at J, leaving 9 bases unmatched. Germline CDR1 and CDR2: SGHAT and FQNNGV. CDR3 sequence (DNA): TGTGCCAGCAGCCCAGGACAGGGGGCCCGTTGGCAGTACTTC. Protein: CASSPGQGARWQYF. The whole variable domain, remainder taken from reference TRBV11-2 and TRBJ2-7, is EAGVAQSPRYKIIEKRQSVAFWCNPISGHATLYWYQQILGQGPKLLIQFQNNGVVDDSQLPKDRFSAERLKGVDSTLKIQPAKLEDSAVYLCASSPGQGARWQYFGPGTRLTVT.

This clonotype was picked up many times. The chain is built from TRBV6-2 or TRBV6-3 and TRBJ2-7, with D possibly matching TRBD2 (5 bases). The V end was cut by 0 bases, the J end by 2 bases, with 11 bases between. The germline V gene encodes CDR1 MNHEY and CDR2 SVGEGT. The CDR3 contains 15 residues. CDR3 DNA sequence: TGTGCCAGCAGTTACTCATGGCGGGTCCCCTACGAGCAGTACTTC. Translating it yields CASSYSWRVPYEQYF.

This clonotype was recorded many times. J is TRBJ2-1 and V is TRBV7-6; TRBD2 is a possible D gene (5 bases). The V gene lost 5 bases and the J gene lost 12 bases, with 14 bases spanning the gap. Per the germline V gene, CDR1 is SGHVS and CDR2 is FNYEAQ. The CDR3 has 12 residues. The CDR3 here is CASSLTRDSQFF. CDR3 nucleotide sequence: TGTGCCAGCAGCCTCACTCGGGATTCGCAGTTCTTC.

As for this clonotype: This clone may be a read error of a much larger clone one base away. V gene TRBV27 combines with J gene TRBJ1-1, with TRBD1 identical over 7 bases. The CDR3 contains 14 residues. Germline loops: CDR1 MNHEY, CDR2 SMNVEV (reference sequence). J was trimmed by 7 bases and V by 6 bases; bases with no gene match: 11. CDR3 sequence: CASRLLSTGSEAFF. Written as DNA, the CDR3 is TGTGCCAGCAGGTTACTATCGACAGGGAGTGAAGCTTTCTTT.

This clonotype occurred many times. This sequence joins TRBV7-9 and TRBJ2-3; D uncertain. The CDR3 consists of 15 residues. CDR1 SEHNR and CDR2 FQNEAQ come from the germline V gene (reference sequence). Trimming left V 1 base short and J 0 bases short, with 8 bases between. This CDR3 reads CASSLVLDSTDTQYF. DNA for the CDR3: TGTGCCAGCAGCTTAGTGCTAGACAGCACAGATACGCAGTATTTT.

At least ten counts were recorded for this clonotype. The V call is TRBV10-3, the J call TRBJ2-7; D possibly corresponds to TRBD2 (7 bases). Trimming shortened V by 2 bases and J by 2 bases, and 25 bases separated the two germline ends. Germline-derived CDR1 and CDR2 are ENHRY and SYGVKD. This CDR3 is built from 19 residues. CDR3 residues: CAISEPEDPRGANPYEQYF. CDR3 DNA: TGTGCCATCAGTGAGCCCGAGGACCCTCGGGGGGCAAATCCCTACGAGCAGTACTTC.

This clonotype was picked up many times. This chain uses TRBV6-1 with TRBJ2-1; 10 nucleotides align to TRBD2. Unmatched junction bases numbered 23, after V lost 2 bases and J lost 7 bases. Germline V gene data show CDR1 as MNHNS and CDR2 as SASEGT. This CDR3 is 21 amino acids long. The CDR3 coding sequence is TGTGCCAGCAGTGAAAGGGTTTGGAGAGGAAAGCTAGCGGGAGCTTGGAATGAGCAGTTCTTC. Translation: CASSERVWRGKLAGAWNEQFF.

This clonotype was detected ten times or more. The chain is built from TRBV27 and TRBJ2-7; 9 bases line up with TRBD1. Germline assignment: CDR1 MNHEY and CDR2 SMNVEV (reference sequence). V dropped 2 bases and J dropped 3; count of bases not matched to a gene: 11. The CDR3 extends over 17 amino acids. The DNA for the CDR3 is TGTGCCAGCAGTTTAGCGAGGGGCAGGGACAGGGTCTACGAGCAGTACTTC. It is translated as CASSLARGRDRVYEQYF.

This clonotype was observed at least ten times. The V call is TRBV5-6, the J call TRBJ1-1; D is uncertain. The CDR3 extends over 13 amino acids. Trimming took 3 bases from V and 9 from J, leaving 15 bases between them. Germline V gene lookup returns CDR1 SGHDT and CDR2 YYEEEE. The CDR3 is CASSSFLRDKAFF. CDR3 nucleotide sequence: TGTGCCAGCAGCTCATTCCTACGAGACAAAGCTTTCTTT. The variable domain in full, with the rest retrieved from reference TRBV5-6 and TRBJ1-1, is DAGVTQSPTHLIKTRGQQVTLRCSPKSGHDTVSWYQQALGQGPQFIFQYYEEEERQRGNFPDRFSGHQFPNYSSELNVNALLLGDSALYLCASSSFLRDKAFFGQGTRLTVV.

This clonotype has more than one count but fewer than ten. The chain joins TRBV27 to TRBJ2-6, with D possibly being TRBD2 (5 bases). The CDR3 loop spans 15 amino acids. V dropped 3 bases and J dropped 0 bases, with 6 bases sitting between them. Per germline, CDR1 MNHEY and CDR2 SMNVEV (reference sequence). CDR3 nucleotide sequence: TGTGCCAGCAGTTTGCGGGCCTCTGGGGCCAACGTCCTGACTTTC. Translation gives CASSLRASGANVLTF.

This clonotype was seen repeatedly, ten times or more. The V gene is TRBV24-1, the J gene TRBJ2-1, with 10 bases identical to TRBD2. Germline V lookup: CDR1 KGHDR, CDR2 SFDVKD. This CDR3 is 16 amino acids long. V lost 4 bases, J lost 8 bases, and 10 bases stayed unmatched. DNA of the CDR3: TGTGCCACCAGTGACAAGCTAGCGGGAGACATCGATGAGCAGTTCTTC. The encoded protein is CATSDKLAGDIDEQFF.

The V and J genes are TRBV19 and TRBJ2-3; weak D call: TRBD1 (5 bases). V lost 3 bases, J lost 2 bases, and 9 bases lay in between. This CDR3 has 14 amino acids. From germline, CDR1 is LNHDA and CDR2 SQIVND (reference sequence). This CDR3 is CASSISGNTDTQYF. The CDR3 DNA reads TGTGCCAGTAGTATCTCAGGGAACACAGATACGCAGTATTTT.

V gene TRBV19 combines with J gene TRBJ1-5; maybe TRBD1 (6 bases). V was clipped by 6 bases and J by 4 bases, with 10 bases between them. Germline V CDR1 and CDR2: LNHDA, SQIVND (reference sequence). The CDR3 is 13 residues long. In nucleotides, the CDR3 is TGTGCCAGTAGAGGACAGTTTAATCAGCCCCAGCATTTT. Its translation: CASRGQFNQPQHF.

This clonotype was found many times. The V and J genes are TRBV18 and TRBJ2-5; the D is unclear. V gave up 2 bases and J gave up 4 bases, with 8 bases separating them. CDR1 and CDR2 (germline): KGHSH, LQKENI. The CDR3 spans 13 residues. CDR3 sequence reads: CASSPGVGETQYF. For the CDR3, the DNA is TGTGCCAGCTCACCAGGGGTAGGAGAGACCCAGTACTTC.

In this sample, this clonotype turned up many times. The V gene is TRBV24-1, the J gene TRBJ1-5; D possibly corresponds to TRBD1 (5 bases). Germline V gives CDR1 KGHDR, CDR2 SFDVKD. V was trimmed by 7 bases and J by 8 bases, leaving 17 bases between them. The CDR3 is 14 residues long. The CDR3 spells CATRGDGPWEPQHF. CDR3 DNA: TGTGCCACCAGAGGGGACGGGCCATGGGAGCCCCAGCATTTT.

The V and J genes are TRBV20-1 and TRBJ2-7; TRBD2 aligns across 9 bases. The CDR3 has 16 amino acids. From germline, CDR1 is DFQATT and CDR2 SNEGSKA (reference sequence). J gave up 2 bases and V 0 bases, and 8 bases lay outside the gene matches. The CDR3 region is CSARDFGGTSPYEQYF. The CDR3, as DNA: TGCAGTGCTAGAGACTTCGGGGGGACTAGCCCCTACGAGCAGTACTTC.

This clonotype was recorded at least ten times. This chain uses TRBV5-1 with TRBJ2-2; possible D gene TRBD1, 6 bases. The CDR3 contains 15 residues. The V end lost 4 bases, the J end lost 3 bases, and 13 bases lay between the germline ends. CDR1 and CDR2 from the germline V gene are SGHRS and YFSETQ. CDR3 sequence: CASSVGHTHTGELFF. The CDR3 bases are TGCGCCAGCAGCGTGGGACACACCCACACCGGGGAGCTGTTTTTT. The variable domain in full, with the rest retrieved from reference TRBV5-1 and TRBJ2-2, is KAGVTQTPRYLIKTRGQQVTLSCSPISGHRSVSWYQQTPGQGLQFLFEYFSETQRNKGNFPGRFSGRQFSNSRSEMNVSTLELGDSALYLCASSVGHTHTGELFFGEGSRLTVL.

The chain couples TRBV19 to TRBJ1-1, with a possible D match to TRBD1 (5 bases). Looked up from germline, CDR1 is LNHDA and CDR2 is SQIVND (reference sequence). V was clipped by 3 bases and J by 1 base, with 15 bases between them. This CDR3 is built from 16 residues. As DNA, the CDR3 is TGTGCCAGTAGTATGGTCGGGGGGATGACGAACACTGAAGCTTTCTTT. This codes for CASSMVGGMTNTEAFF. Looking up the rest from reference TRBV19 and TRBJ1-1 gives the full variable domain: DGGITQSPKYLFRKEGQNVTLSCEQNLNHDAMYWYRQDPGQGLRLIYYSQIVNDFQKGDIAEGYSVSREKKESFPLTVTSAQKNPTAFYLCASSMVGGMTNTEAFFGQGTRLTVV.

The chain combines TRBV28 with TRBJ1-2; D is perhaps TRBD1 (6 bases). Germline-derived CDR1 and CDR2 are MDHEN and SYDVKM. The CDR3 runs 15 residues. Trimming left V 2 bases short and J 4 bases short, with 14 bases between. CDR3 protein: CASSLPHTGFYGYTF. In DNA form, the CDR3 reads TGTGCCAGCAGTTTACCCCACACAGGGTTCTATGGCTACACCTTC.

The CDR3 protein is CASSESGESGEAFF. The CDR3 DNA sequence: TGTGCCAGCAGTGAATCGGGCGAGTCGGGCGAAGCTTTCTTT. J is TRBJ1-1 and V is TRBV6-1; D ambiguous. Trimming pared 2 bases from V and 8 bases from J, leaving 15 bases between. Germline CDR1 MNHNS, CDR2 SASEGT. CDR3 length equals 14 residues.

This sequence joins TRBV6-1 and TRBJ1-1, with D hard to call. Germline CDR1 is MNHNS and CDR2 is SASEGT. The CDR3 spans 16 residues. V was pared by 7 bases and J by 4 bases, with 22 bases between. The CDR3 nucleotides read TGTGCCAGCACCTCCCCGGTCCGGGGTGTAGGCACTGAAGCTTTCTTT. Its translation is CASTSPVRGVGTEAFF.

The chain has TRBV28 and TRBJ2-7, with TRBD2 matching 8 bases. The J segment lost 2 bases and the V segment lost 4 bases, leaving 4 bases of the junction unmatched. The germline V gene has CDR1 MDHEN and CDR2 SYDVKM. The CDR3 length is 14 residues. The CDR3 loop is CASSSPGGAYEQYF. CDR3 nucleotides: TGTGCCAGCAGTTCCCCGGGAGGGGCCTACGAGCAGTACTTC.

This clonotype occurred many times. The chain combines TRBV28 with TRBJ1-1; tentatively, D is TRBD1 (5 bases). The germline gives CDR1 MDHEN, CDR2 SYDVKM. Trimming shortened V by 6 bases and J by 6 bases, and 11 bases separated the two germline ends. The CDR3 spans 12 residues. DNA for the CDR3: TGTGCCAGCAGACATGGACACCCTGAAGCTTTCTTT. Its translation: CASRHGHPEAFF. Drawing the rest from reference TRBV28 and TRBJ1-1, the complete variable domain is DVKVTQSSRYLVKRTGEKVFLECVQDMDHENMFWYRQDPGLGLRLIYFSYDVKMKEKGDIPEGYSVSREKKERFSLILESASTNQTSMYLCASRHGHPEAFFGQGTRLTVV.